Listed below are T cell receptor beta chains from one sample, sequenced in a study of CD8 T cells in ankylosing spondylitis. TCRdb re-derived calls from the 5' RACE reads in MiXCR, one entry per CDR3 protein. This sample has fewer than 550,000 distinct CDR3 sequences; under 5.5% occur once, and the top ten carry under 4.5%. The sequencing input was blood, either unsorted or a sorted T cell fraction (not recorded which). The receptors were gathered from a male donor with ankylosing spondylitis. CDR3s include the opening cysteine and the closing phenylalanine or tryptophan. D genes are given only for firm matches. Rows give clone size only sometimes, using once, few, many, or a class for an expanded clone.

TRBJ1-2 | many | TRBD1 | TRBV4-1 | TGCGCCAGCAGCCAGTCGACAGGGGGTGTCGGCTACACCTTC | CASSQSTGGVGYTF
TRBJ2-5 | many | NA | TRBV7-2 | TGTGCCAGCAGCAAAGGGAGCGGCTCCCGAGGAGGGGAGACCCAGTACTTC | CASSKGSGSRGGETQYF
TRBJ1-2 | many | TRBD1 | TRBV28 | TGTGCCAGCCAGTCCAGGGGGTCGTCTAACTATGGCTACACCTTC | CASQSRGSSNYGYTF
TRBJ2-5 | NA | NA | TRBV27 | TGTGCCAGCAGGATCCACTGGGGCAGGTTAGGGGAGACCCAGTACTTC | CASRIHWGRLGETQYF
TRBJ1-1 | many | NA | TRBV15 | TGTGCCACCAGCAGAGATTTAGGGGGCACTGAAGCTTTCTTT | CATSRDLGGTEAFF
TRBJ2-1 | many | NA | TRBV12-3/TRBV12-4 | TGTGCCAGCAGTAGGGCTTCGGCCTACAATGAGCAGTTCTTC | CASSRASAYNEQFF
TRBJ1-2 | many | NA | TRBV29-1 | TGCAGCGTTCAGTACGTGGGGGGCTCCTATGGCTACACCTTC | CSVQYVGGSYGYTF
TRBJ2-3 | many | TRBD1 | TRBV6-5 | TGTGCCAGCAGTTATTCCGGGACAGGGCGCACAGATACGCAGTATTTT | CASSYSGTGRTDTQYF
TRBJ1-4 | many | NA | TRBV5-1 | TGCGCCAGCAGCTCGGTAGGGCCGACGGGAAATGAAAAACTGTTTTTT | CASSSVGPTGNEKLFF
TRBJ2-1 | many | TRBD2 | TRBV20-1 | TGCAGTGTGGTAGCGGGAGTCTACAATGAGCAGTTCTTC | CSVVAGVYNEQFF
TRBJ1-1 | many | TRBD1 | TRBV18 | TGTGCCAGCTCATCGACAGGGCAGACTGAAGCTTTCTTT | CASSSTGQTEAFF
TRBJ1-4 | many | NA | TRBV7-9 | TGTGCCAGCAGCTTAGCAAAGGAAAAACTGTTTTTT | CASSLAKEKLFF
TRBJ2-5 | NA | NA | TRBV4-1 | TGCGCCAGCAGCCAAGGAGGGTGGGGGGAGACCCAGTACTTC | CASSQGGWGETQYF
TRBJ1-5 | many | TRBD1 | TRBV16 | TGTGCCAGCAGCCGAGGGGACAGGGGGCCTCAGCCCCAGCATTTT | CASSRGDRGPQPQHF
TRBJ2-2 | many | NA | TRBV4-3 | TGCGCCAGCAGCACGCAAGACAATAACTATCGGGAGCTGTTTTTT | CASSTQDNNYRELFF
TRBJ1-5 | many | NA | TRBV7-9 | TGTGCCAGCAGCTTAGGAACCTCCGGGGGGAGCAATCAGCCCCAGCATTTT | CASSLGTSGGSNQPQHF
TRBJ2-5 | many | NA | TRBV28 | TGTGCCAGCAGAAGGGGCCTTGGAGAGACCCAGTACTTC | CASRRGLGETQYF
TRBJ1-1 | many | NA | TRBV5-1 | TGCGCCAGCAGCTTGGGACAGGTACTGAACACTGAAGCTTTCTTT | CASSLGQVLNTEAFF